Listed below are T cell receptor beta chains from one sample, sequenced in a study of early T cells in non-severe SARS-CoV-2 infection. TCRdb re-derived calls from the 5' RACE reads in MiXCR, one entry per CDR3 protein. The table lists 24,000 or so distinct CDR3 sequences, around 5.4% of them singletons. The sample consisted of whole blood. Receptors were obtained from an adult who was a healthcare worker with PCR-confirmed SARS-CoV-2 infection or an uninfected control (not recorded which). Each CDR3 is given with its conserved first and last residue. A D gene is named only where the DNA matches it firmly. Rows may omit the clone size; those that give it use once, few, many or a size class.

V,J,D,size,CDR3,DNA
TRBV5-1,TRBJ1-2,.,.,CASSFDSNYGYTF,TGCGCCAGCAGCTTTGACAGTAACTATGGCTACACCTTC
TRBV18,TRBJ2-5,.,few,CASSPVNGAQYF,TGTGCCAGCTCACCCGTCAACGGGGCCCAGTACTTC
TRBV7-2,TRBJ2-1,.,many,CASSLDFLTLLGGRNEQFF,TGTGCCAGCAGCTTAGACTTCCTCACTTTACTCGGCGGAAGGAATGAGCAGTTCTTC
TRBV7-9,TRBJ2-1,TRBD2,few,CASSLGTSGGPPFTYNEQFF,TGTGCCAGCAGCCTGGGGACTAGCGGGGGGCCACCCTTTACCTACAATGAGCAGTTCTTC
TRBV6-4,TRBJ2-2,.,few,CASSAGLANTGELFF,TGTGCCAGCAGTGCGGGACTGGCGAACACCGGGGAGCTGTTTTTT
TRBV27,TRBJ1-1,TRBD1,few,CASSLSKMRTGGMNTEAFF,TGTGCCAGCAGTTTATCGAAGATGAGGACAGGGGGAATGAACACTGAAGCTTTCTTT
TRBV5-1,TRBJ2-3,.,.,CASSLGGREATQYF,TGCGCCAGCAGCTTGGGGGGCCGCGAAGCTACGCAGTATTTT
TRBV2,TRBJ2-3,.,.,CASSVGDTQYF,TGTGCCAGCAGTGTAGGAGATACGCAGTATTTT
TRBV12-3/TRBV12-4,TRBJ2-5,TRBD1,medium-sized,CASSQTQGGETQYF,TGTGCCAGCAGTCAAACACAGGGGGGAGAGACCCAGTACTTC
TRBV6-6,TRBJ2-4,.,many,CASSYSAKNIQYF,TGTGCCAGCAGTTACTCAGCCAAAAACATTCAGTACTTC
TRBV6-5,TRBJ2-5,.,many,CASSTTQETQYF,TGTGCCAGCAGTACAACTCAAGAGACCCAGTACTTC
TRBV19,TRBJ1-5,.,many,CASTLQGNGNQPQHF,TGTGCCAGTACCCTCCAGGGGAATGGGAATCAGCCCCAGCATTTT
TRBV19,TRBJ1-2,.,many,CASRPAGARYGYTF,TGTGCCAGTAGACCCGCAGGGGCGCGGTATGGCTACACCTTC
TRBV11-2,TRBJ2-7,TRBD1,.,CASSPTTGDEQYF,TGTGCCAGCAGCCCTACGACAGGGGACGAGCAGTACTTC
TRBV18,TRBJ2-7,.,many,CASSPPGSSYEQYF,TGTGCCAGCTCACCACCAGGCAGCTCCTACGAGCAGTACTTC
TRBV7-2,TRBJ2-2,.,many,CASSLASSSTGELFF,TGTGCCAGCAGCTTAGCCTCCTCCTCCACCGGGGAGCTGTTTTTT
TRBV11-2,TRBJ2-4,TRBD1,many,CASSLRQGAVVQYF,TGTGCCAGCAGCTTGAGGCAGGGGGCCGTCGTTCAGTACTTC
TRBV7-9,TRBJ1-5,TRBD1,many,CASSTGGTGGVSNQPQHF,TGTGCCAGCAGCACCGGCGGGACAGGGGGCGTGAGCAATCAGCCCCAGCATTTT
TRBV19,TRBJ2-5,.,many,CASSLGVEETQYF,TGTGCCAGCTCCCTCGGGGTAGAAGAGACCCAGTACTTC
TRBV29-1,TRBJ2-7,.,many,CSVIGTKYRSTYEQYF,TGCAGCGTTATTGGGACAAAGTACCGTTCTACCTACGAGCAGTACTTC
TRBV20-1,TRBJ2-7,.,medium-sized,CSASGRDSYEQYF,TGCAGTGCTAGCGGCAGGGACTCCTACGAGCAGTACTTC
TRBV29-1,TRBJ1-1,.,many,CSVEANRVNTEAFF,TGCAGCGTTGAAGCAAATCGGGTGAACACTGAAGCTTTCTTT
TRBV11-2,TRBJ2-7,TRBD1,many,CASSTRTGGYSYEQYF,TGTGCCAGCAGCACCAGGACAGGGGGCTACTCCTACGAGCAGTACTTC